The rows below give T cell receptor beta chains drawn from one sample of a study of vaccination effects on CD4 cells after COVID-19. Data came from immunoSEQ multiplex PCR; TCRdb stores just in-frame clones and leaves some out. The sample has tens of thousands of clones, 81% seen once. Their antigens are not known. Sequences were derived from CD4+ T cells from PBMCs cultured with HCoV-229E spike peptides, sampled before COVID-19 vaccination. The source is a human donor who received a COVID-19 vaccine. Both conserved end residues are part of each CDR3. D genes are given only for firm matches. Only some rows state a clone size, as once, few, many or a class for expanded clones.

CDR3aa: CASSHSRRLYNEQFF; CDR3nt: TGCGCCAGCAGTCACTCCCGTCGATTGTACAATGAGCAGTTCTTC; d_gene: .; j_gene: TRBJ2-1; v_gene: TRBV23-1; abundance: .
CDR3aa: CASSPTSDSGTQYF; CDR3nt: TGTGCCAGCAGTCCTACATCTGATTCGGGGACCCAGTACTTC; d_gene: .; j_gene: TRBJ2-5; v_gene: TRBV6-5; abundance: .
CDR3aa: CASSADRVDSPLHF; CDR3nt: TGCGCCAGCAGCGCGGACAGGGTGGATTCACCCCTCCACTTT; d_gene: TRBD1; j_gene: TRBJ1-6; v_gene: TRBV5-1; abundance: .
CDR3aa: CASSPPWGAGETQYF; CDR3nt: TGTGCCAGCAGCCCCCCCTGGGGGGCCGGGGAGACCCAGTACTTC; d_gene: .; j_gene: TRBJ2-5; v_gene: TRBV7-9; abundance: .
CDR3aa: CASSLVATDNEKLFF; CDR3nt: TGTGCCAGCAGTTTGGTAGCGACAGATAATGAAAAACTGTTTTTT; d_gene: .; j_gene: TRBJ1-4; v_gene: TRBV27; abundance: .
CDR3aa: CASSEEAGTEAFF; CDR3nt: TGTGCCAGCAGTGAAGAGGCAGGGACTGAAGCTTTCTTT; d_gene: .; j_gene: TRBJ1-1; v_gene: TRBV2; abundance: .
CDR3aa: CASSPGTGGLDTQYF; CDR3nt: TGCGCCAGCAGTCCTGGGACAGGGGGTCTAGATACGCAGTATTTT; d_gene: TRBD1; j_gene: TRBJ2-3; v_gene: TRBV5-1; abundance: .
CDR3aa: CASSFGGALSGEQFF; CDR3nt: TGCGCCAGCAGCTTCGGGGGGGCCCTAAGCGGAGAGCAGTTCTTC; d_gene: TRBD2; j_gene: TRBJ2-1; v_gene: TRBV5-1; abundance: .
CDR3aa: CASSLDGDEQFF; CDR3nt: TGCGCCAGCAGCTTGGACGGAGATGAGCAGTTCTTC; d_gene: .; j_gene: TRBJ2-1; v_gene: TRBV5-1; abundance: .
CDR3aa: CATSRYGGGGYTQYF; CDR3nt: TGTGCCACCAGCCGCTATGGGGGGGGCGGGTATACGCAGTATTTT; d_gene: .; j_gene: TRBJ2-3; v_gene: TRBV15; abundance: .
CDR3aa: CSDIPVGQGLVAEAFF; CDR3nt: TGCAGCGACATACCAGTGGGGCAGGGACTTGTCGCTGAAGCTTTCTTT; d_gene: .; j_gene: TRBJ1-1; v_gene: TRBV29-1; abundance: few
CDR3aa: CAWDRGRLNPDTQYF; CDR3nt: TGTGCCTGGGACAGGGGGCGCCTAAATCCAGATACGCAGTATTTT; d_gene: TRBD1; j_gene: TRBJ2-3; v_gene: TRBV30; abundance: once
CDR3aa: CASSQGTDYGYTF; CDR3nt: TGTGCCAGCAGCCAGGGGACAGACTATGGCTACACCTTC; d_gene: TRBD1; j_gene: TRBJ1-2; v_gene: TRBV7-3; abundance: .
CDR3aa: CATSRDRSGKPQHF; CDR3nt: TGTGCCACCAGCAGGGACAGGAGTGGGAAGCCCCAGCATTTT; d_gene: TRBD1; j_gene: TRBJ1-5; v_gene: TRBV15; abundance: .
CDR3aa: CASSQRGAQYNEQFF; CDR3nt: TGTGCCAGCAGCCAGCGGGGGGCCCAATACAATGAGCAGTTCTTC; d_gene: TRBD2; j_gene: TRBJ2-1; v_gene: TRBV28; abundance: .
CDR3aa: CATSDIGTDPTDTQYF; CDR3nt: TGTGCCACCAGTGATATCGGGACAGACCCCACAGATACGCAGTATTTT; d_gene: TRBD1; j_gene: TRBJ2-3; v_gene: TRBV24-1; abundance: .
CDR3aa: CASAWVIGTEAFF; CDR3nt: TGTGCCAGCGCTTGGGTGATCGGCACTGAAGCTTTCTTT; d_gene: .; j_gene: TRBJ1-1; v_gene: TRBV7-9; abundance: .
CDR3aa: CASSDSGQGLTEAFF; CDR3nt: TGTGCCAGCAGTGACTCGGGGCAGGGACTGACTGAAGCTTTCTTT; d_gene: .; j_gene: TRBJ1-1; v_gene: TRBV6-4; abundance: .
CDR3aa: CASSLGSWGNTIYF; CDR3nt: TGTGCCAGCAGTCTAGGAAGTTGGGGAAACACCATATATTTT; d_gene: .; j_gene: TRBJ1-3; v_gene: TRBV5-6; abundance: .
CDR3aa: CASSHAYTVNQPQHF; CDR3nt: TGCGCCAGCAGCCACGCTTACACGGTAAATCAGCCCCAGCATTTT; d_gene: .; j_gene: TRBJ1-5; v_gene: TRBV4-1; abundance: .
CDR3aa: CASSWDYQNTGELFF; CDR3nt: TGTGCCAGCAGCTGGGACTACCAGAACACCGGGGAGCTGTTTTTT; d_gene: TRBD2; j_gene: TRBJ2-2; v_gene: TRBV5-4; abundance: few
CDR3aa: CASSWRETGYTEAFF; CDR3nt: TGTGCCAGCAGCTGGCGGGAGACAGGGTACACTGAAGCTTTCTTT; d_gene: TRBD1; j_gene: TRBJ1-1; v_gene: TRBV5-6; abundance: .
CDR3aa: CASSSRNTDTQYF; CDR3nt: TGTGCCAGTAGTTCGCGAAACACAGATACGCAGTATTTT; d_gene: .; j_gene: TRBJ2-3; v_gene: TRBV19; abundance: .
CDR3aa: CASSQGIRGNLANYGYTF; CDR3nt: TGTGCCAGCAGCCAAGGAATTCGGGGGAACCTAGCTAACTATGGCTACACCTTC; d_gene: .; j_gene: TRBJ1-2; v_gene: TRBV14; abundance: .
CDR3aa: CASSENPGLAAKNIQYF; CDR3nt: TGCGCCAGCAGTGAGAACCCGGGACTAGCGGCCAAAAACATTCAGTACTTC; d_gene: TRBD2; j_gene: TRBJ2-4; v_gene: TRBV10-1; abundance: .
CDR3aa: CASSQSQGDNEKLFF; CDR3nt: TGTGCCAGCTCACAGTCACAGGGGGATAATGAAAAACTGTTTTTT; d_gene: TRBD1; j_gene: TRBJ1-4; v_gene: TRBV18; abundance: .
CDR3aa: CASSLALATQETQYF; CDR3nt: TGCGCCAGCAGCTTGGCCCTGGCCACCCAAGAGACCCAGTACTTC; d_gene: .; j_gene: TRBJ2-5; v_gene: TRBV5-1; abundance: .
CDR3aa: CASSYSRGQPQHF; CDR3nt: TGTGCCAGCAGTTACTCGAGGGGTCAGCCCCAGCATTTT; d_gene: .; j_gene: TRBJ1-5; v_gene: TRBV6-5; abundance: .
CDR3aa: CASSSSDTQETQYF; CDR3nt: TGCGCCAGCAGCTCGAGCGACACGCAAGAGACCCAGTACTTC; d_gene: .; j_gene: TRBJ2-5; v_gene: TRBV5-1; abundance: .
CDR3aa: CASSADRGTTDTQYF; CDR3nt: TGTGCCAGCAGCGCGGACAGGGGAACCACAGATACGCAGTATTTT; d_gene: TRBD1; j_gene: TRBJ2-3; v_gene: TRBV6-5; abundance: .
CDR3aa: CASSPRTGSDTQYF; CDR3nt: TGTGCCAGCAGCCCGAGGACAGGGTCCGATACGCAGTATTTT; d_gene: TRBD1; j_gene: TRBJ2-3; v_gene: TRBV9; abundance: .
CDR3aa: CASSEGGGWGRSETQYF; CDR3nt: TGTGCCAGCAGTGAAGGGGGTGGGTGGGGTAGGTCGGAGACCCAGTACTTC; d_gene: .; j_gene: TRBJ2-5; v_gene: TRBV2; abundance: .
CDR3aa: CASSSTGLAGANTGELFF; CDR3nt: TGTGCCAGCAGCTCGACGGGACTAGCGGGGGCGAACACCGGGGAGCTGTTTTTT; d_gene: TRBD2; j_gene: TRBJ2-2; v_gene: TRBV5-4; abundance: .
CDR3aa: CASSLWSDSNQPQHF; CDR3nt: TGTGCCAGCAGCTTATGGTCAGATAGCAATCAGCCCCAGCATTTT; d_gene: .; j_gene: TRBJ1-5; v_gene: TRBV7-2; abundance: few
CDR3aa: CASSTIRQGPQETQYF; CDR3nt: TGCGCCAGCAGCACTATCCGACAGGGCCCACAAGAGACCCAGTACTTC; d_gene: TRBD1; j_gene: TRBJ2-5; v_gene: TRBV5-1; abundance: once
CDR3aa: CASSEDPGSDTQYF; CDR3nt: TGTGCCAGCAGTGAGGATCCGGGGTCAGATACGCAGTATTTT; d_gene: .; j_gene: TRBJ2-3; v_gene: TRBV6-1; abundance: .
CDR3aa: CASSDRAGITDTQYF; CDR3nt: TGTGCCAGCAGTGATCGAGCGGGGATCACAGATACGCAGTATTTT; d_gene: TRBD2; j_gene: TRBJ2-3; v_gene: TRBV2; abundance: .
CDR3aa: CASSRGSSGNEQFF; CDR3nt: TGCGCCAGCAGTAGGGGGTCGAGCGGCAATGAGCAGTTCTTC; d_gene: .; j_gene: TRBJ2-1; v_gene: TRBV10-1; abundance: .
CDR3aa: CASSLGGQLDSNQPQHF; CDR3nt: TGCGCCAGCAGCTTGGGGGGACAGCTTGATAGCAATCAGCCCCAGCATTTT; d_gene: TRBD1; j_gene: TRBJ1-5; v_gene: TRBV5-1; abundance: .
CDR3aa: CASSLAEGRKAFF; CDR3nt: TGTGCCAGCAGTTTAGCCGAGGGCAGAAAAGCTTTCTTT; d_gene: .; j_gene: TRBJ1-1; v_gene: TRBV12-3/TRBV12-4; abundance: .
CDR3aa: CASGGTSGDPGELFF; CDR3nt: TGCGCCAGCGGTGGAACTAGCGGGGATCCCGGGGAGCTGTTTTTT; d_gene: TRBD2; j_gene: TRBJ2-2; v_gene: TRBV10-2; abundance: .
CDR3aa: CASSEAPRGTQYF; CDR3nt: TGTGCCAGCAGCGAGGCCCCCCGGGGGACCCAGTACTTC; d_gene: .; j_gene: TRBJ2-5; v_gene: TRBV9; abundance: .
CDR3aa: CATSREQGMFAFF; CDR3nt: TGTGCCACCAGCAGAGAGCAGGGGATGTTTGCTTTCTTT; d_gene: .; j_gene: TRBJ1-1; v_gene: TRBV15; abundance: .
CDR3aa: CASSPTSGLYNEQFF; CDR3nt: TGCGCCAGCAGCCCGACTAGCGGCCTCTACAATGAGCAGTTCTTC; d_gene: TRBD2; j_gene: TRBJ2-1; v_gene: TRBV5-1; abundance: .
CDR3aa: CASSPNTGRLATRETQYF; CDR3nt: TGTGCCAGCTCACCGAATACGGGACGCCTAGCGACGAGAGAGACCCAGTACTTC; d_gene: .; j_gene: TRBJ2-5; v_gene: TRBV18; abundance: .
CDR3aa: CAIRSGLAGGPETQYF; CDR3nt: TGTGCCATCAGATCCGGACTAGCGGGGGGGCCGGAGACCCAGTACTTC; d_gene: TRBD2; j_gene: TRBJ2-5; v_gene: TRBV10-3; abundance: .
CDR3aa: CASSLNGVGYTF; CDR3nt: TGTGCCAGTAGTCTTAACGGAGTTGGCTACACCTTC; d_gene: .; j_gene: TRBJ1-2; v_gene: TRBV19; abundance: .
CDR3aa: CASSYSSNAETQYF; CDR3nt: TGTGCCAGCAGTTACTCGAGTAATGCGGAGACCCAGTACTTC; d_gene: .; j_gene: TRBJ2-5; v_gene: TRBV6-2/TRBV6-3; abundance: .